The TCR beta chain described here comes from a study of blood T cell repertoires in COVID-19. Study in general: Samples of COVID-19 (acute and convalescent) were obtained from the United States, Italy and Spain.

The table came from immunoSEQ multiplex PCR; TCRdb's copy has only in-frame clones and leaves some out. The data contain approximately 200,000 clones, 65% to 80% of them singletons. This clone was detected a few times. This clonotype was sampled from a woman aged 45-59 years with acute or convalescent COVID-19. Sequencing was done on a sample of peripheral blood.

The CDR3 DNA follows: TGTGCCACCAGCAAAGTACAGGAGCCCTCGGAGACCCAGTACTTC. Translating it yields CATSKVQEPSETQYF. The chain carries TRBV15 and TRBJ2-5; D might be TRBD1 (5 bases). The CDR3 extends over 15 amino acids. Trimming took 4 bases from V and 5 from J, leaving 17 bases between them. The V gene's germline CDR1 is LNHNV and CDR2 YYDKDF (reference sequence).